A single sample is the source of the 29 T cell receptor beta chains below, sequenced in a study of blood T cells in healthy people across ages. It was with a sample-barcoded 5' primer and a J-beta primer mix that a second PCR of roughly 7 to 12 cycles was run. TCRdb re-derived calls from the 5' RACE reads in MiXCR, one entry per CDR3 protein. The data show 850,000 to 1,300,000 distinct CDR3 sequences, with around 45% seen just once and 15% to 20% held by the top ten. The sample comprised blood. These TCRs come from a woman aged 55-69 years in good health.

This clonotype has only a few counts. J is TRBJ2-5 and V is TRBV5-5; tentative D call: TRBD2 (6 bases). V lost 2 bases to trimming and J lost 2 bases, with 13 bases between them. The CDR3 contains 15 residues. The germline CDR1 and CDR2 sequences are SGHKS and YYEKEE (reference sequence). CDR3 in DNA: TGTGCCAGCAGCTTACTTGCTAGCGAACAAGAGACCCAGTACTTC. It codes for CASSLLASEQETQYF.

This rearrangement joins TRBV25-1 to TRBJ1-4; the D gene is possibly TRBD1 (6 bases). V lost 7 bases and J 0 bases, leaving 12 bases between the germline ends. Looked up from germline, CDR1 is MGHDK and CDR2 is SYGVNS. This CDR3 has 15 amino acids. In DNA form, the CDR3 reads TGTGCCAGCACGGGAGGGGGGGCAACTAATGAAAAACTGTTTTTT. As protein: CASTGGGATNEKLFF.

Note on this clonotype: The junction and the germline gene differ at one end; a read error may be behind it. The chain uses TRBV20-1 and TRBJ2-2; 9 bases are shared with TRBD2. The germline V gene encodes CDR1 DFQATT and CDR2 SNEGSKA (reference sequence). The CDR3 loop spans 16 amino acids. In nucleotides, the CDR3 is TGCAGTGCCAGAGAGTTGCCGGGACTAGCAACCGGGGAGCTGTTTTTT. Encoded protein: CSARELPGLATGELFF.

In this sample, this clonotype turned up a few times. This rearrangement joins TRBV29-1 to TRBJ2-1; D ambiguous. Germline V lookup: CDR1 SQVTM, CDR2 ANQGSEA. V was clipped by 6 bases and J by 3 bases, with 15 bases between them. This CDR3 comprises 14 residues. The CDR3 region is CSVLHSVGYNEQFF. As DNA, the CDR3 is TGCAGCGTCCTTCATTCGGTCGGCTACAATGAGCAGTTCTTC.

CDR3 in amino acids: CASGPRLAGGSYEQYF. CDR3 nucleotide sequence: TGTGCTAGTGGTCCCCGACTAGCGGGAGGCTCCTACGAGCAGTACTTC. V usage is TRBV12-5 and J usage is TRBJ2-7; 13 positions agree with TRBD2. This CDR3 is 16 amino acids long. Per the germline V gene, CDR1 is LGHNT and CDR2 is FRNRAP. Trimming cost V 5 bases and J 0 bases; bases outside gene matches: 4.

This clonotype has a single count. A read error may be the cause here, since a much bigger clone is one base away. The chain couples TRBV4-1 to TRBJ2-1; D call uncertain. V lost 4 bases and J lost 10, with 20 bases in between. In germline, CDR1 is MGHRA, CDR2 YSYEKL. CDR3 length equals 15 residues. The DNA of the CDR3 is TGCGCCAGCAGCCTAAGTAATACAGATTACTACGAGCAGTTCTTC. Amino acid sequence: CASSLSNTDYYEQFF.

The chain couples TRBV3-1 to TRBJ2-3; 7 bases are shared with TRBD1. V lost 0 bases and J lost 5; bases outside the gene matches: 5. The CDR3 length is 15 residues. From germline, CDR1 is LGHDT and CDR2 YNNKEL (reference sequence). DNA for the CDR3: TGTGCCAGCAGCCAAGAGACAGGGCGGCGAGATACGCAGTATTTT. It codes for CASSQETGRRDTQYF.

The chain combines TRBV27 with TRBJ1-3; D is undetermined. CDR3 size: 17 residues. Germline values: CDR1 MNHEY, CDR2 SMNVEV (reference sequence). Trimming left V 0 bases short and J 4 bases short, with 16 bases between. CDR3 sequence: CASSLSMARGSGNTIYF. As DNA, the CDR3 is TGTGCCAGCAGTTTATCTATGGCCCGGGGATCCGGAAACACCATATATTTT.

Details on this clonotype: The junction departs from the called germline gene at one end, perhaps through a read error. The DNA for the CDR3 is TGTGCCAGCAGCTTGGGGATATCTGGGGTCAACGTCCTGACTTTC. Translating it yields CASSLGISGVNVLTF. The rearrangement joins TRBV5-4 to TRBJ2-6; the D is unclear. In germline, CDR1 is SGHNT, CDR2 YYREEE (reference sequence). This CDR3 is built from 15 residues.

This clonotype showed up just a few times. The CDR3 nucleotides read TGTGCCAGCACACCATCAACAGCGAGCTCCTACAATGAGCAGTTCTTC. Translating gives CASTPSTASSYNEQFF. The chain has TRBV12-3 or TRBV12-4 and TRBJ2-1; no definite D call. CDR3 length: 16 residues. The V end was cut by 7 bases, the J end by 0 bases, with 16 bases between.

The table lists this clonotype with a few counts. V and J are TRBV5-1 and TRBJ2-6; D gene ambiguous. This CDR3 has 17 residues. CDR1 and CDR2 from the germline V gene are SGHRS and YFSETQ. V was cut by 0 bases and J by 0 bases, with 10 bases left in between. The CDR3 coding sequence is TGCGCCAGCAGCTTGGTAGGCATTACCTCTGGGGCCAACGTCCTGACTTTC. Residues: CASSLVGITSGANVLTF.

This chain links TRBV7-9 with TRBJ2-7; a possible D gene is TRBD1 (6 bases). V lost 5 bases to trimming and J lost 5 bases, with 22 bases between them. Germline CDR1 reads SEHNR; CDR2 reads FQNEAQ (reference sequence). CDR3 size: 16 residues. CDR3 coding DNA: TGTGCCAGCAGCCCTTACAGGGCTTTGGGGATAGACGAGCAGTACTTC. It codes for CASSPYRALGIDEQYF.

This chain connects TRBV28 to TRBJ1-1, with a tentative D call TRBD1 (6 bases). CDR3 size: 13 residues. Germline loops: CDR1 MDHEN, CDR2 SYDVKM. V lost 7 bases to trimming and J lost 4 bases, with 13 bases between them. The CDR3 DNA is TGTGCCAGCACCAAGACAGGTCTCACTGAAGCTTTCTTT. Its translation: CASTKTGLTEAFF.

This chain links TRBV12-1 with TRBJ2-1. TRBV12-1 is a listed pseudogene. This CDR3 is 17 amino acids long. The CDR3 reads CASSPHVGDSPYNEQFF. CDR3 DNA sequence: TGTGCCAGCAGCCCCCACGTTGGGGATTCACCCTACAATGAGCAGTTCTTC.

The gene calls are TRBV9 and TRBJ1-1; D gene uncertain. CDR3 length: 13 residues. Trimming pared 3 bases from V and 3 bases from J, leaving 9 bases between. In germline, CDR1 is SGDLS, CDR2 YYNGEE. The CDR3 here is CASSGAVDTEAFF. CDR3 DNA: TGTGCCAGCAGCGGAGCGGTGGACACTGAAGCTTTCTTT. The full variable domain, in which reference TRBV9 and TRBJ1-1 provide the parts outside the CDR3, is DSGVTQTPKHLITATGQRVTLRCSPRSGDLSVYWYQQSLDQGLQFLIQYYNGEERAKGNILERFSAQQFPDLHSELNLSSLELGDSALYFCASSGAVDTEAFFGQGTRLTVV.

The sample holds a few counts of this clonotype. The rearrangement uses TRBV20-1 and TRBJ2-1, with 10 positions matching TRBD2. Per the germline V gene, CDR1 is DFQATT and CDR2 is SNEGSKA (reference sequence). V lost 3 bases and J lost 2; bases outside the gene matches: 7. The CDR3 covers 16 residues. The CDR3 loop reads CSASYLAGGPYNEQFF. For the CDR3, the DNA is TGCAGTGCTAGTTACTTAGCGGGAGGCCCCTACAATGAGCAGTTCTTC.

This clonotype has more than one count but fewer than ten. J is TRBJ2-7 and V is TRBV12-3 or TRBV12-4; 15 bases agree with TRBD2. The CDR3 loop spans 14 amino acids. The V gene end was trimmed by 5 bases and the J gene end by 6 bases; junction bases not matched to a gene: 2. For the CDR3, the DNA is TGTGCCAGCAGTCGGACTAGCGGGAGGGCCGAGCAGTACTTC. Translation gives CASSRTSGRAEQYF.

This clonotype has more than one count but fewer than ten. This chain connects TRBV7-2 to TRBJ2-3; 7 bases are a match to TRBD2. V was clipped by 0 bases and J by 4 bases; unmatched bases: 4. This CDR3 is built from 15 residues. Germline CDR1 SGHTA, CDR2 FQGNSA. CDR3 residues: CASSLAGRAPDTQYF. The CDR3, as DNA: TGTGCCAGCAGCTTAGCGGGGAGGGCCCCAGATACGCAGTATTTT.

This chain joins TRBV7-2 and TRBJ2-2; the D gene is possibly TRBD1 (5 bases). CDR3 length: 13 residues. Germline V gives CDR1 SGHTA, CDR2 FQGNSA. The V gene lost 5 bases and the J gene lost 7 bases, with 11 bases spanning the gap. Written as DNA, the CDR3 is TGTGCCAGCAGCCCAGGGCCGGTCGGGGAGCTGTTTTTT. Translating it yields CASSPGPVGELFF.

The table lists this clonotype with a few counts. This rearrangement joins TRBV2 to TRBJ2-5; the D gene is possibly TRBD2 (5 bases). This CDR3 spans 14 amino acids. CDR1 SNHLY and CDR2 FYNNEI come from the germline V gene. Trimming cost V 10 bases and J 4 bases, with 19 bases left between them. The CDR3 bases are TGTGCCACCCAAGGTCCGAGCGGTGGAGAGACCCAGTACTTC. It codes for CATQGPSGGETQYF. The full variable domain, rest sourced from reference TRBV2 and TRBJ2-5, is EPEVTQTPSHQVTQMGQEVILRCVPISNHLYFYWYRQILGQKVEFLVSFYNNEISEKSEIFDDQFSVERPDGSNFTLKIRSTKLEDSAMYFCATQGPSGGETQYFGPGTRLLVL.

The V and J genes are TRBV9 and TRBJ1-1, with D possibly being TRBD1 (6 bases). V was pared by 4 bases and J by 0 bases, with 13 bases between. This CDR3 has 15 residues. CDR1 and CDR2 (germline): SGDLS, YYNGEE. The CDR3 loop reads CASSTRDKVNTEAFF. The CDR3 nucleotides read TGTGCCAGCAGCACACGGGACAAGGTGAACACTGAAGCTTTCTTT.

This chain links TRBV20-1 with TRBJ2-7; the D gene is possibly TRBD1 (5 bases). The CDR3 has 14 amino acids. V was pared by 0 bases and J by 3 bases, with 12 bases between. Germline values: CDR1 DFQATT, CDR2 SNEGSKA (reference sequence). Here the CDR3 DNA reads TGCAGTGCTAGAGAGTGTCTAGGGGACTACGAGCAGTACTTC. Its translation is CSARECLGDYEQYF.

CDR3 in amino acids: CASLQREGRSEQYF. CDR3 coding DNA: TGTGCCAGTTTACAGCGGGAGGGCCGGAGTGAGCAGTACTTC. This sequence joins TRBV4-2 and TRBJ2-7, with TRBD2 matching 10 bases. Germline V gene lookup returns CDR1 LGHNA and CDR2 YNFKEQ. Trimming cost V 9 bases and J 7 bases; bases outside gene matches: 12. This CDR3 is built from 14 residues.

This chain joins TRBV20-1 and TRBJ1-5; D perhaps matches TRBD1 (6 bases). Germline CDR1 DFQATT, CDR2 SNEGSKA (reference sequence). V dropped 0 bases and J dropped 2 bases, with 14 bases sitting between them. The length of the CDR3 is 16 residues. The CDR3 nucleotides read TGCAGTGCTAGAGATCAGCCAGGGGCTGGCAATCAGCCCCAGCATTTT. This encodes CSARDQPGAGNQPQHF.

The chain employs TRBV28 and TRBJ1-2, with a possible D match to TRBD1 (5 bases). Deletions cut 4 bases from V and 1 base from J, with 16 bases between. Germline values: CDR1 MDHEN, CDR2 SYDVKM. This CDR3 spans 16 amino acids. In nucleotides, the CDR3 is TGTGCCAGCAGTTCCTCGTCCCGGGGCGGTAACTATGGCTACACCTTC. It specifies CASSSSSRGGNYGYTF.

This clonotype was found a few times. The V gene is TRBV20-1, the J gene TRBJ2-7; D is tentatively TRBD1 or TRBD2 (5 bases each). The CDR3 contains 14 residues. In germline, CDR1 is DFQATT, CDR2 SNEGSKA (reference sequence). Trimming removed 3 bases at V and 0 bases at J, with 12 bases between. The CDR3: CSASARGFSYEQYF. CDR3 coding DNA: TGCAGTGCTAGTGCGAGGGGTTTCTCCTACGAGCAGTACTTC.

The chain carries TRBV18 and TRBJ2-1, with no clear D. V lost 0 bases to trimming and J lost 5 bases, with 14 bases between them. Germline CDR1 reads KGHSH; CDR2 reads LQKENI. The CDR3 is 16 residues long. The CDR3, as DNA: TGTGCCAGCTCACCACCTGACCGCCCGATGAACAATGAGCAGTTCTTC. Its protein is CASSPPDRPMNNEQFF.

The chain joins TRBV10-3 to TRBJ2-5; TRBD2 matches 12 bases. The CDR3 has 16 residues. J lost 5 bases, V lost 5 bases, and 9 bases had no gene match. The germline CDR1 and CDR2 sequences are ENHRY and SYGVKD. CDR3 in amino acids: CAISPASGRAGETQYF. CDR3 in DNA: TGTGCCATCAGTCCTGCTAGCGGGAGGGCCGGGGAGACCCAGTACTTC.

This chain links TRBV20-1 with TRBJ2-1, with D possibly TRBD1 on 7 matching bases. This CDR3 comprises 13 residues. The germline V gene has CDR1 DFQATT and CDR2 SNEGSKA (reference sequence). Trimming stripped 5 bases from V and 4 bases from J, with 12 bases between. The CDR3 region is CSAWGDRYNEQFF. The CDR3 DNA reads as TGCAGTGCTTGGGGGGACAGATACAATGAGCAGTTCTTC.